These T cell receptor beta chains were read from a single sample in a study of cytomegalovirus exposure and HLA in healthy donors. Measured with immunoSEQ multiplex PCR; TCRdb has only the in-frame clones, and not every one. There are some 250,000 clones in the sample; around 76% occur only once, and around 5% lies in the top ten. The sequenced sample consisted of PBMCs. The receptors shown here come from a woman aged 40 to 50 in good health and CMV-seropositive. Each CDR3 is given with its conserved first and last residue. The order of the fields is clone size, J gene, D gene, V gene, CDR3 DNA, CDR3 protein. A D gene is named only where the DNA matches it firmly. Clone size is stated in some rows and not others, as once, few, many or a class when expanded.

size: few; J: TRBJ1-2; D: -; V: TRBV7-9; DNA: TGTTCCAGCAGCTTGGGAGGGGGATTTGGCTACACCTTC; CDR3: CSSSLGGGFGYTF
size: -; J: TRBJ1-4; D: -; V: TRBV7-2; DNA: TGTGCCAGCAGTTTGATTTCGGGGGACAAACTGTTTTTT; CDR3: CASSLISGDKLFF
size: -; J: TRBJ2-1; D: TRBD2; V: TRBV7-8; DNA: TGTGCCAGCAGCCAGAAAGCGGGGGGGCCTTTAAGCTCCTACAATGAGCAGTTCTTC; CDR3: CASSQKAGGPLSSYNEQFF
size: -; J: TRBJ2-5; D: -; V: TRBV5-8; DNA: TGTGCCAGCAGCTCCGGCGCCCTGGGCCAGGGGGAGACCCAGTACTTC; CDR3: CASSSGALGQGETQYF
size: -; J: TRBJ2-1; D: TRBD2; V: TRBV30; DNA: TGTGCCTGGAGGGCCGGGCTAGCGGACAATGGGCAGTTCTTC; CDR3: CAWRAGLADNGQFF
size: once; J: TRBJ1-5; D: -; V: TRBV30; DNA: TGTGCCTGGAATCGTAATAGCAATCAGCCCCAGCATTTT; CDR3: CAWNRNSNQPQHF
size: -; J: TRBJ2-1; D: TRBD1; V: TRBV19; DNA: TGTGCCAGTAGTAAGCTTTCAGGAGACAGGGATAGTAGCAATGAGCAGTTCTTC; CDR3: CASSKLSGDRDSSNEQFF
size: -; J: TRBJ1-4; D: TRBD1; V: TRBV4-3; DNA: TGCGCCAGCCCCCCGACAGGGTTAAGGGAAAAACTGTTTTTT; CDR3: CASPPTGLREKLFF
size: -; J: TRBJ1-2; D: TRBD1; V: TRBV10-3; DNA: TGTGCCATCAGCCGGACAGGGGGCGACTATGGCTACACCTTC; CDR3: CAISRTGGDYGYTF
size: -; J: TRBJ1-1; D: -; V: TRBV7-2; DNA: TGTGCCAGCAGCCGATCAGACAGAAACACTGAAGCTTTCTTT; CDR3: CASSRSDRNTEAFF
size: -; J: TRBJ2-1; D: TRBD2; V: TRBV19; DNA: TGTGCCAGTAGAACACTTAGCGGGGGTAAGAATGAGCAGTTCTTC; CDR3: CASRTLSGGKNEQFF
size: -; J: TRBJ2-1; D: TRBD2; V: TRBV4-2; DNA: TGTGCCAGCAGCCCGAGAGGGGGGACTAGCGGGGGGTCCTCCTACAATGAGCAGTTCTTC; CDR3: CASSPRGGTSGGSSYNEQFF
size: -; J: TRBJ2-2; D: -; V: TRBV9; DNA: TGTGCCAGCAGCGTAGGAGGTCAGGGAAACACCGGGGAGCTGTTTTTT; CDR3: CASSVGGQGNTGELFF
size: -; J: TRBJ2-7; D: TRBD2; V: TRBV7-3; DNA: TGTGCCAGCAGCCCGACGGGACTAGCGGGGAACGAGCAGTACTTC; CDR3: CASSPTGLAGNEQYF
size: -; J: TRBJ2-3; D: -; V: TRBV11-1; DNA: TGTGCCAGCAGCTCTTTAGGGGGAGACGGGGCAGATACGCAGTATTTT; CDR3: CASSSLGGDGADTQYF
size: -; J: TRBJ1-5; D: TRBD1; V: TRBV15; DNA: TGTGCCACCAGCAGAGGACAGGGAGGTTCTTGGCCCCAGCATTTT; CDR3: CATSRGQGGSWPQHF
size: -; J: TRBJ2-5; D: -; V: TRBV4-3; DNA: TGCGCCAGCAGCCAAGTAGGTGCGCCGGGGGAGACCCAGTACTTC; CDR3: CASSQVGAPGETQYF
size: -; J: TRBJ2-5; D: -; V: TRBV12-5; DNA: TGTGCTAGTGTTGGACAGCCCCAAGAGACCCAGTACTTC; CDR3: CASVGQPQETQYF
size: -; J: TRBJ2-3; D: -; V: TRBV23-1; DNA: TGCGCCAGCAGTCAATACAGAAACGGAACAGATACGCAGTATTTT; CDR3: CASSQYRNGTDTQYF
size: once; J: TRBJ2-2; D: TRBD2; V: TRBV10-3; DNA: TGTGCCATCAGGACTAGCGGGAGTAACACCGGGGAGCTGTTTTTT; CDR3: CAIRTSGSNTGELFF
size: -; J: TRBJ1-5; D: TRBD1; V: TRBV5-1; DNA: TGCGCCAGCAGCTGGGGGACAGATAGCAATCAGCCCCAGCATTTT; CDR3: CASSWGTDSNQPQHF
size: once; J: TRBJ2-2; D: -; V: TRBV6-5; DNA: TGTGCCAGCAGTTACTATGCGGATTTGAACACCGGGGAGCTGTTTTTT; CDR3: CASSYYADLNTGELFF
size: -; J: TRBJ2-1; D: TRBD2; V: TRBV19; DNA: TGTGCCAGTAGTATCGGGCTAGCGGGGGCCCGGGGGAATGAGCAGTTCTTC; CDR3: CASSIGLAGARGNEQFF
size: -; J: TRBJ2-3; D: TRBD2; V: TRBV5-4; DNA: TGTGCCAGCAGCCCAGGACTAGCGGGAGCTGGAGATACGCAGTATTTT; CDR3: CASSPGLAGAGDTQYF
size: -; J: TRBJ1-2; D: -; V: TRBV5-1; DNA: TGCGCCAGCAGCTTGGGGACAGTGGACGGCTACACCTTC; CDR3: CASSLGTVDGYTF
size: -; J: TRBJ2-7; D: -; V: TRBV25-1; DNA: TGTGCCAGCAGTACATTGGTCTCGGGGCAGTACTTC; CDR3: CASSTLVSGQYF
size: -; J: TRBJ1-2; D: TRBD1; V: TRBV18; DNA: TGTGCCAGCTCACACACGACAGGGGACTCGGGCTACACCTTC; CDR3: CASSHTTGDSGYTF
size: -; J: TRBJ2-2; D: -; V: TRBV7-7; DNA: TGTGCCAGCAGCTTAGGAAACAGCCCCACCGGGGAGCTGTTTTTT; CDR3: CASSLGNSPTGELFF
size: -; J: TRBJ2-7; D: -; V: TRBV6-1; DNA: TGTGCCAGCAGCTCCCTAGGGGGTGGCGAGCAGTACTTC; CDR3: CASSSLGGGEQYF
size: -; J: TRBJ1-1; D: -; V: TRBV7-8; DNA: TGTGCCAGCAGCGGAGTGGAAGAGATTATGAACACTGAAGCTTTCTTT; CDR3: CASSGVEEIMNTEAFF
size: -; J: TRBJ2-1; D: -; V: TRBV4-3; DNA: TGCGCCAGCAGCCAAGATACCTCGCCCACCAGATACAATGAGCAGTTCTTC; CDR3: CASSQDTSPTRYNEQFF
size: -; J: TRBJ2-7; D: TRBD1; V: TRBV19; DNA: TGTGCCAGTAGTTCGACAGGGGGCTACGAGCAGTACTTC; CDR3: CASSSTGGYEQYF
size: -; J: TRBJ2-5; D: TRBD2; V: TRBV19; DNA: TGTGCCAGTAGCACTCGTGGGCTAGCGGGAGCAGAGACCCAGTACTTC; CDR3: CASSTRGLAGAETQYF
size: -; J: TRBJ1-1; D: TRBD1; V: TRBV5-1; DNA: TGCGCCAGCAGCTCCCAGGGGGGGAACACTGAAGCTTTCTTT; CDR3: CASSSQGGNTEAFF
size: -; J: TRBJ1-1; D: -; V: TRBV18; DNA: TGTGCCAGCTCACGCGGGGGCAACACTGAAGCTTTCTTT; CDR3: CASSRGGNTEAFF
size: -; J: TRBJ1-4; D: TRBD1; V: TRBV5-4; DNA: TGTGCCAGCAGCTTGGATACAGGGGGGCATGAAAAACTGTTTTTT; CDR3: CASSLDTGGHEKLFF
size: -; J: TRBJ2-7; D: TRBD1; V: TRBV15; DNA: TGTGCCACCAGCAGGGGACAGGGAAGACGCTACGAGCAGTACTTC; CDR3: CATSRGQGRRYEQYF
size: once; J: TRBJ2-7; D: TRBD1; V: TRBV4-1; DNA: TGCGCCAGCAGCCAAGTGACAGGGGATTCCTACGAGCAGTACTTC; CDR3: CASSQVTGDSYEQYF
size: -; J: TRBJ2-7; D: TRBD1; V: TRBV19; DNA: TGTGCCAGTAGTATAAAAGGACAGGGTGGCTACGAGCAGTACTTC; CDR3: CASSIKGQGGYEQYF
size: few; J: TRBJ2-3; D: -; V: TRBV27; DNA: TGTGCCAGCAGTTTTGCGGAGAGTGGCACAGATACGCAGTATTTT; CDR3: CASSFAESGTDTQYF
size: once; J: TRBJ2-7; D: -; V: TRBV18; DNA: TGTGCCAGCTCGTCGATCCGGGGCGAGCAGTACTTC; CDR3: CASSSIRGEQYF
size: -; J: TRBJ1-4; D: -; V: TRBV9; DNA: TGTGCCAGCAGCATCCAGGGCGAAAAACTGTTTTTT; CDR3: CASSIQGEKLFF
size: -; J: TRBJ2-1; D: TRBD2; V: TRBV6-5; DNA: TGTGCCAGCAGTTACTCATCTAGCGGGAGTTACAATGAGCAGTTCTTC; CDR3: CASSYSSSGSYNEQFF
size: once; J: TRBJ1-2; D: -; V: TRBV5-1; DNA: TGCGCCAGCAGTCCCGGGTTAGGGGTTTCTAACTATGGCTACACCTTC; CDR3: CASSPGLGVSNYGYTF
size: -; J: TRBJ2-6; D: -; V: TRBV5-1; DNA: TGCGCCAGCAGCTATAACTCTGGGGCCAACGTCCTGACTTTC; CDR3: CASSYNSGANVLTF
size: once; J: TRBJ1-3; D: -; V: TRBV7-9; DNA: TGTGCCAGCAGCTTAGGGCTGGCCAGCGGCTCTGGAAACACCATATATTTT; CDR3: CASSLGLASGSGNTIYF
size: -; J: TRBJ2-2; D: -; V: TRBV30; DNA: TGTGCCTGGAAACGCGAGGAGCTGTTTTTT; CDR3: CAWKREELFF
size: -; J: TRBJ1-2; D: TRBD1; V: TRBV2; DNA: TGTGCCAGCAGTCCGGACAGGCATAACTATGGCTACACCTTC; CDR3: CASSPDRHNYGYTF
size: -; J: TRBJ1-4; D: TRBD1; V: TRBV2; DNA: TGTGCCAGCAGCCCGGGACAGGGCTATCTTTACGAAAAACTGTTTTTT; CDR3: CASSPGQGYLYEKLFF
size: few; J: TRBJ1-2; D: -; V: TRBV6-5; DNA: TGTGCCAGCAGTCGGACAAGGGACTATGGCTACACCTTC; CDR3: CASSRTRDYGYTF
size: -; J: TRBJ2-3; D: -; V: TRBV30; DNA: TGTGCCTGGAGTGTCCTGGGGGGAACAGATACGCAGTATTTT; CDR3: CAWSVLGGTDTQYF